A selection of T cell receptor beta chains follows, all from one sample in a study of blood T cell repertoires in COVID-19. Sequenced by immunoSEQ multiplex PCR; TCRdb stores in-frame clones only, minus some. The sample yields a few hundred thousand clones, approximately 86% seen once. Material for sequencing was peripheral blood. These receptors were obtained from a human donor in a cohort sampled during active COVID-19. CDR3s include the opening cysteine and the closing phenylalanine or tryptophan. D genes are given only for firm matches. Clone size is given for some rows only: seen once, a few or many times, or a class if the clone is expanded.

D: -
size: once
J: TRBJ2-3
V: TRBV2
DNA: TGTGCCGCCTTAGGGGTTCGCACAGATACGCAGTATTTT
CDR3: CAALGVRTDTQYF

D: TRBD1
size: -
J: TRBJ1-6
V: TRBV5-4
DNA: TGTGCCAGCAGCCGGGTGGGACAGGGTAATTCACCCCTCCACTTT
CDR3: CASSRVGQGNSPLHF

D: TRBD2
size: -
J: TRBJ2-7
V: TRBV9
DNA: TGTGCCAGCAGCGTGGCAGCGGGAGACGGGTACGAGCAGTACTTC
CDR3: CASSVAAGDGYEQYF

D: -
size: -
J: TRBJ1-2
V: TRBV23-1
DNA: TGCGCCAGCATGGAGGGGATGTATGGCTACACCTTC
CDR3: CASMEGMYGYTF

D: TRBD1
size: -
J: TRBJ1-3
V: TRBV29-1
DNA: TGCAGCGCCGCGGACAGGGGGCAGTTCACTGGAAACACCATATATTTT
CDR3: CSAADRGQFTGNTIYF

D: TRBD2
size: -
J: TRBJ2-2
V: TRBV7-3
DNA: TGTGCCAGCAGCCAAAGCGGGGGGACGAACACCGGGGAGCTGTTTTTT
CDR3: CASSQSGGTNTGELFF

D: -
size: once
J: TRBJ1-2
V: TRBV4-1
DNA: TGCGCCAGCAGCCACGCCAGGGGTCTCCCCGATGGCTACACCTTC
CDR3: CASSHARGLPDGYTF

D: TRBD1
size: -
J: TRBJ1-5
V: TRBV2
DNA: TGTGCCAGCAGTCTACAGGGGGCAAATCAGCCCCAGCATTTT
CDR3: CASSLQGANQPQHF

D: -
size: -
J: TRBJ1-3
V: TRBV2
DNA: TGTGCCAGCAGCGACAGGAGTACTGGAAACACCATATATTTT
CDR3: CASSDRSTGNTIYF

D: -
size: -
J: TRBJ2-7
V: TRBV19
DNA: TGTGCCAGTAGTATTCGCAGGGGACAACCCTACGAGCAGTACTTC
CDR3: CASSIRRGQPYEQYF

D: TRBD1
size: -
J: TRBJ2-1
V: TRBV4-1
DNA: TGCGCCAGCAGCCATGCCGGGACAGGGGGCGCGTATGAGCAGTTCTTC
CDR3: CASSHAGTGGAYEQFF

D: -
size: once
J: TRBJ2-3
V: TRBV30
DNA: TGTGCCTGGACCCTGGGTCTGCGGGCTAGCACAGATACGCAGTATTTT
CDR3: CAWTLGLRASTDTQYF

D: -
size: -
J: TRBJ2-2
V: TRBV10-1
DNA: TGCGCCAGCAGTGGGCCCACCGGGGAGCTGTTTTTT
CDR3: CASSGPTGELFF

D: -
size: -
J: TRBJ2-3
V: TRBV9
DNA: TGTGCCAGCAGCGCGCTGGCTGGCACAGATACGCAGTATTTT
CDR3: CASSALAGTDTQYF

D: TRBD1
size: once
J: TRBJ2-2
V: TRBV5-1
DNA: TGCGCCAGCAGCTTGGCCCCATTGGACAGGGCCGGGGAGCTGTTTTTT
CDR3: CASSLAPLDRAGELFF

D: TRBD1
size: -
J: TRBJ1-1
V: TRBV6-1
DNA: TGTGCCAGCAGGCAGAGACAGGGAAACACTGAAGCTTTCTTT
CDR3: CASRQRQGNTEAFF

D: TRBD1
size: -
J: TRBJ2-7
V: TRBV5-1
DNA: TGCGCCAGCAGCTTGGTGGGACAGGGCTACGAGCAGTACTTC
CDR3: CASSLVGQGYEQYF

D: TRBD2
size: -
J: TRBJ2-7
V: TRBV27
DNA: TGTGCCAGCAGTAGGGGACTAGCGGGGGGCTCCTACGAGCAGTACTTC
CDR3: CASSRGLAGGSYEQYF

D: -
size: -
J: TRBJ2-2
V: TRBV25-1
DNA: TGTGCCAGCAGTGAATTAGGGGGGGTCAACAACACCGGGGAGCTGTTTTTT
CDR3: CASSELGGVNNTGELFF

D: TRBD2
size: -
J: TRBJ2-1
V: TRBV7-8
DNA: TGTGCCAGCAATAGAGGGGGACTAGCGGACATCTCCTACAATGAGCAGTTCTTC
CDR3: CASNRGGLADISYNEQFF

D: -
size: -
J: TRBJ2-1
V: TRBV9
DNA: TGTGCCAGTAGCGGAAGTAGCTCCTACAATGAGCAGTTCTTC
CDR3: CASSGSSSYNEQFF

D: -
size: -
J: TRBJ2-6
V: TRBV3-1/TRBV3-2
DNA: TGTGCCAGCAGCCCAAGGCGGTCCTCTGGGGCCAACGTCCTGACTTTC
CDR3: CASSPRRSSGANVLTF

D: -
size: -
J: TRBJ1-5
V: TRBV2
DNA: TGTGCCAGCAGTGGGGACATCTATAGCAATCAGCCCCAGCATTTT
CDR3: CASSGDIYSNQPQHF

D: -
size: few
J: TRBJ1-1
V: TRBV28
DNA: TGTGCCAGCATCTCGTACGGCAGGGTTTCAATGAACACTGAAGCTTTCTTT
CDR3: CASISYGRVSMNTEAFF

D: -
size: -
J: TRBJ1-1
V: TRBV4-2
DNA: TGTGCCAGCAGCCAAGATCTAGCCTCCCTGAACACTGAAGCTTTCTTT
CDR3: CASSQDLASLNTEAFF

D: TRBD1
size: once
J: TRBJ1-5
V: TRBV7-8
DNA: TGTGCCAGCAGCCCGCTCACCGGGACAGGGGCGCCCCAGCATTTT
CDR3: CASSPLTGTGAPQHF

D: -
size: -
J: TRBJ1-3
V: TRBV13
DNA: TGTGCCAGCAGCTCTTTCGGGGTAGATCTCGGAAACACCATATATTTT
CDR3: CASSSFGVDLGNTIYF

D: -
size: few
J: TRBJ2-7
V: TRBV3-1/TRBV3-2
DNA: TGTGCCAGCAGCCAAGACAGGGGGGCTTACGAGCAGTACTTC
CDR3: CASSQDRGAYEQYF

D: TRBD2
size: -
J: TRBJ2-3
V: TRBV25-1
DNA: TGTGCCAGCAGCGGGGGGGGCGGGACAGATACGCAGTATTTT
CDR3: CASSGGGGTDTQYF